The 17 T cell receptor beta chains given below trace back to one sample, sequenced in a study of shared clonotypes between healthy human individuals. CD45RO-negative, CCR7-selected cells formed the naive CD8 fraction, which excluded terminally differentiated effector memory CD45RA+ cells. Libraries were prepared by immunoSEQ multiplex PCR; TCRdb keeps only in-frame clonotypes and omits some of them. Here the sample spans hundreds of thousands of clones, 92% being singletons. The sequencing sample was made of naive CD8+ T cells sorted from blood. The source is a man aged 25 to 40 in good health.

The CDR3 loop reads CASSPFRGGNQPQHF. The CDR3 nucleotides are TGTGCCAGCAGCCCCTTCCGGGGGGGCAATCAGCCCCAGCATTTT. This sequence joins TRBV4-2 and TRBJ1-5; D is possibly TRBD1 (5 bases). The CDR3 runs 15 residues. V shed 4 bases and J shed 2 bases, with 12 bases lying between them. Germline assignment: CDR1 LGHNA and CDR2 YNFKEQ.

The chain carries TRBV5-5 and TRBJ2-5; D is possibly TRBD1 (5 bases). Germline V gene lookup returns CDR1 SGHKS and CDR2 YYEKEE (reference sequence). V was trimmed by 2 bases and J by 0 bases, leaving 8 bases between them. The CDR3 spans 14 residues. CDR3 sequence: CASSLGAYQETQYF. The CDR3 coding sequence is TGTGCCAGCAGCTTAGGGGCGTACCAAGAGACCCAGTACTTC.

This chain connects TRBV7-9 to TRBJ2-1; D is perhaps TRBD1 (5 bases). Germline V CDR1 and CDR2: SEHNR, FQNEAQ (reference sequence). This CDR3 region has 15 residues. V dropped 5 bases and J dropped 0 bases, with 11 bases sitting between them. Written as DNA, the CDR3 is TGTGCCAGCAGCCCAGGGTGGGGCTCCTACAATGAGCAGTTCTTC. It yields the protein CASSPGWGSYNEQFF.

This clone was counted once. The rearrangement joins TRBV2 to TRBJ1-5; D remains ambiguous. Per germline, CDR1 SNHLY and CDR2 FYNNEI. V was pared by 3 bases and J by 1 base, with 13 bases between. The CDR3 extends over 16 amino acids. DNA of the CDR3: TGTGCCAGCAGTGATCCCCAGCATAGGAGCAATCAGCCCCAGCATTTT. It specifies CASSDPQHRSNQPQHF. The full variable domain, in which reference TRBV2 and TRBJ1-5 provide the parts outside the CDR3, is EPEVTQTPSHQVTQMGQEVILRCVPISNHLYFYWYRQILGQKVEFLVSFYNNEISEKSEIFDDQFSVERPDGSNFTLKIRSTKLEDSAMYFCASSDPQHRSNQPQHFGDGTRLSIL.

The chain links TRBV7-2 to TRBJ1-1, with a tentative D call TRBD1 (6 bases). Germline V gives CDR1 SGHTA, CDR2 FQGNSA. Trimming shortened V by 2 bases and J by 5 bases, and 12 bases separated the two germline ends. The CDR3 extends over 14 amino acids. The CDR3 bases are TGTGCCAGCAGCTTAAGAGGGGGGGTAACTGAAGCTTTCTTT. This translates into CASSLRGGVTEAFF.

The chain couples TRBV28 to TRBJ1-1, with unresolved D. The CDR3 is made up of 16 amino acids. Germline V gene lookup returns CDR1 MDHEN and CDR2 SYDVKM. The ends were cut back, 7 bases at V and 1 base at J, with 19 bases in the middle. CDR3 DNA sequence: TGTGCCAGCAACCCATTAAGTTCAGGTTGGAACACTGAAGCTTTCTTT. Its protein is CASNPLSSGWNTEAFF.

The chain carries TRBV6-5 and TRBJ2-1; tentative D call: TRBD1 (6 bases). This CDR3 region has 9 residues. V lost 8 bases, J lost 10 bases, and 6 bases lay in between. Germline CDR1 reads MNHEY; CDR2 reads SVGAGI. The CDR3 DNA sequence: TGTGCCAGCGGGACAGAGCAGTTCTTC. Its translation: CASGTEQFF.

The chain's CDR3 is CASGPGSYEQYF. The CDR3 DNA reads TGCGCCAGCGGACCCGGGTCCTACGAGCAGTACTTC. The chain joins TRBV10-2 to TRBJ2-7, with D unresolved. CDR1 and CDR2 from the germline V gene are WSHSY and SAAADI. The CDR3 is 12 amino acids. The V and J ends lost 8 bases and 1 base respectively, with 9 bases between them.

The V call is TRBV5-8, the J call TRBJ2-5; D remains unclear. Germline V lookup: CDR1 SGHTS, CDR2 YDEGEE. The V gene lost 1 base and the J gene lost 5 bases, with 3 bases spanning the gap. The CDR3 runs to 11 residues. The CDR3 spells CASSLFETQYF. CDR3 nucleotides: TGTGCCAGCAGCTTGTTCGAGACCCAGTACTTC.

The chain links TRBV7-9 to TRBJ2-7; D may correspond to TRBD1 or TRBD2 (5 bases each). With 8 bases removed from V and 3 bases from J, the gap between germline ends came to 14 bases. This CDR3 is built from 13 residues. The germline CDR1 and CDR2 sequences are SEHNR and FQNEAQ (reference sequence). DNA for the CDR3: TGTGCCAGCGGGGGAATTGCGATCTACGAGCAGTACTTC. The encoded protein is CASGGIAIYEQYF.

The chain is built from TRBV6-1 and TRBJ2-7, with 9 positions matching TRBD1. This CDR3 region has 15 residues. Germline assignment: CDR1 MNHNS and CDR2 SASEGT. Trimming removed 5 bases from V and 3 bases from J; junction bases left unmatched: 8. The CDR3 is CASSPAGTGIYEQYF. The CDR3 DNA reads TGTGCCAGCAGTCCCGCCGGGACAGGGATCTACGAGCAGTACTTC.

This clone was seen once. Other DNA sequences from this sample encode an identical CDR3 as well. This chain connects TRBV15 to TRBJ2-7, with D possibly being TRBD1 or TRBD2 (5 bases each). With 3 bases removed from V and 3 bases from J, the gap between germline ends came to 6 bases. There are 12 residues in the CDR3. CDR1 and CDR2 (germline): LNHNV, YYDKDF (reference sequence). This CDR3 reads CATSRGDYEQYF. In nucleotides, the CDR3 is TGTGCCACCAGCAGGGGGGACTACGAGCAGTACTTC.

Here the CDR3 reads CASSLMGAGEEDTQYF. CDR3 coding DNA: TGTGCCAGCAGCTTGATGGGAGCGGGGGAGGAAGATACGCAGTATTTT. The V gene is TRBV5-4, the J gene TRBJ2-3, with 8 bases identical to TRBD2. The CDR3 is 16 amino acids. The V segment lost 1 base and the J segment 5 bases; nucleotides outside the gene matches: 9. CDR1 is SGHNT and CDR2 is YYREEE in the germline V gene (reference sequence).

J is TRBJ2-5 and V is TRBV27, with 7 bases lining up with TRBD1. V dropped 8 bases and J dropped 2; count of bases not matched to a gene: 5. Germline V gene data show CDR1 as MNHEY and CDR2 as SMNVEV (reference sequence). CDR3 length equals 13 residues. This CDR3 is CASGGQNQETQYF. DNA for the CDR3: TGTGCCAGCGGGGGACAGAATCAAGAGACCCAGTACTTC.

The rearrangement links TRBV28 to TRBJ2-2; D might be TRBD1 or TRBD2, each matching 5 bases. Trimming removed 5 bases at V and 6 bases at J, with 19 bases between. Germline CDR1 and CDR2: MDHEN and SYDVKM. CDR3 length equals 16 residues. For the CDR3, the DNA is TGTGCCAGCAGTCCCGGGACCCACGCTGGCGCCGGGGAGCTGTTTTTT. This encodes CASSPGTHAGAGELFF.

In its sample, this clone was seen a few times. Other DNA sequences in the sample encode the same CDR3. The V call is TRBV9, the J call TRBJ2-3; TRBD2 aligns across 9 bases. The CDR3 sequence is 16 residues long. Germline loops: CDR1 SGDLS, CDR2 YYNGEE. V trimming: 0 bases; J trimming: 2 bases; junction bases outside the gene matches: 4. CDR3 in amino acids: CASSVEGGRATDTQYF. CDR3 DNA sequence: TGTGCCAGCAGCGTAGAAGGCGGGAGGGCCACAGATACGCAGTATTTT.

V usage is TRBV27 and J usage is TRBJ2-7; the D is unclear. V dropped 5 bases and J dropped 4 bases, with 9 bases sitting between them. The CDR3 length is 12 residues. Germline CDR1 is MNHEY and CDR2 is SMNVEV (reference sequence). As DNA, the CDR3 is TGTGCCAGCAGTAAGACCGATTACGAGCAGTACTTC. As protein: CASSKTDYEQYF.